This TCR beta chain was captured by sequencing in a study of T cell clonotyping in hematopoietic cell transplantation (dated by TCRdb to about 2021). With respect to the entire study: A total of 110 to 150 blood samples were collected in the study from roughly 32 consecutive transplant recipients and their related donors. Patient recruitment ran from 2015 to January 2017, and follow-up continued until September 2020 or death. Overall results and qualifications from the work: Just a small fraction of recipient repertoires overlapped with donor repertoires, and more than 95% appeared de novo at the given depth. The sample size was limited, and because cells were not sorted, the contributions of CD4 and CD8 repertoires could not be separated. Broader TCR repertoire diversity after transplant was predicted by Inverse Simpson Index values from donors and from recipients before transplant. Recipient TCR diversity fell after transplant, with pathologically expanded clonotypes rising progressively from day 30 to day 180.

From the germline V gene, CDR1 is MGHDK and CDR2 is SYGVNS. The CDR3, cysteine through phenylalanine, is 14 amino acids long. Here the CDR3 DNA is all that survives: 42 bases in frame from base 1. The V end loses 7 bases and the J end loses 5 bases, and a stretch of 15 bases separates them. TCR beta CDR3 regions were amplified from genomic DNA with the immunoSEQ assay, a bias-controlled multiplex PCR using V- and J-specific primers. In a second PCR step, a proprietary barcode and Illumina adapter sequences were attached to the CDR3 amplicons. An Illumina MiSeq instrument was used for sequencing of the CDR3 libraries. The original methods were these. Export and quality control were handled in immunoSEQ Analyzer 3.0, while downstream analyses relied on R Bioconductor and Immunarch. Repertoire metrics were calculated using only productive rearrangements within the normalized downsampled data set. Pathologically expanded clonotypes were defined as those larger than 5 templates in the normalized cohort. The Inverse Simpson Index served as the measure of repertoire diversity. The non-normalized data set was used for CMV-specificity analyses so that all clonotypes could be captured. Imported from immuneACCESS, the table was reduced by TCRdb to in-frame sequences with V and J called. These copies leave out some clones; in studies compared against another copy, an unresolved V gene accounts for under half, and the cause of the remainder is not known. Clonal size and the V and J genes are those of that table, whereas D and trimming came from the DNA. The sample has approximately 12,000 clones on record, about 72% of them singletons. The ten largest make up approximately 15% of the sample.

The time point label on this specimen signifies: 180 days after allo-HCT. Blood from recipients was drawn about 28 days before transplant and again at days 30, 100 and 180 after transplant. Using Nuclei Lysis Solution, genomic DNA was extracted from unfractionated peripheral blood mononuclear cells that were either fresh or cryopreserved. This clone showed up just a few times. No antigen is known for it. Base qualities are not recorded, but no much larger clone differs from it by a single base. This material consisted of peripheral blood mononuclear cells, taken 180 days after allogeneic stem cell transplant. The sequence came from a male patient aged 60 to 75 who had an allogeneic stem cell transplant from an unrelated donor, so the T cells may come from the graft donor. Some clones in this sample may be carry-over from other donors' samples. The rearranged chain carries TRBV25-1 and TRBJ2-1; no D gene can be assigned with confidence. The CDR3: CASTPVYSNNEQFF. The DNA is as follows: TGTGCCAGCACCCCCGTTTACAGTAACAATGAGCAGTTCTTC.